Each of the 9 T cell receptor beta chains below was sequenced from the same sample in a study of blood T cell repertoires in COVID-19 (dated by TCRdb to the early 2020s). Receptor amplification or capture employed the immunoSEQ multiplex PCR assay. Entries here come from immuneACCESS through TCRdb and include only in-frame sequences with V and J called. Some clones fail to appear in such tables; in the studies checked, an unresolved V gene covers under half of the shortfall, and the cause of the remainder is unknown. The sample table holds 200,000 to 250,000 clones, of which about 83% were seen once. The leading ten clones occupy 6.8% of the sample. Specimen: PBMCs or T cells enriched from blood (not recorded which). The receptors here all came from a woman aged 40 to 50 who had recovered from COVID-19.

This chain joins TRBV19 and TRBJ2-1, with 7 nucleotides matching TRBD1. This CDR3 is built from 12 residues. Germline CDR1 reads LNHDA; CDR2 reads SQIVND (reference sequence). The trim removed 5 bases at V and 8 bases at J, leaving 3 bases unmatched. Here the CDR3 reads CASSLQGYEQFF. The CDR3, as DNA: TGTGCCAGTAGTTTACAGGGGTATGAGCAGTTCTTC.

The V and J genes are TRBV7-6 and TRBJ2-6; D gene uncertain. The CDR3 contains 15 residues. The V end was cut by 0 bases, the J end by 0 bases, with 3 bases between. Germline V gene sequence: CDR1 SGHVS, CDR2 FNYEAQ. The CDR3: CASSLARSGANVLTF. The CDR3 DNA reads TGTGCCAGCAGCTTAGCTCGCTCTGGGGCCAACGTCCTGACTTTC. The complete variable domain, with remaining parts taken from reference TRBV7-6 and TRBJ2-6, reads GAGVSQSPRYKVTKRGQDVALRCDPISGHVSLYWYRQALGQGPEFLTYFNYEAQQDKSGLPNDRFSAERPEGSISTLTIQRTEQRDSAMYRCASSLARSGANVLTFGAGSRLTVL.

The chain carries TRBV5-1 and TRBJ2-1; D may be TRBD1 (6 bases). CDR1 and CDR2 (germline): SGHRS, YFSETQ. The V end lost 4 bases, the J end lost 7 bases, and 18 bases lay between the germline ends. CDR3 size: 15 residues. The DNA of the CDR3 is TGCGCCAGCAGCCTACAGGGAAGAGAGGAGAATGAGCAGTTCTTC. Its translation: CASSLQGREENEQFF.

The V and J genes are TRBV19 and TRBJ1-6; D is ambiguous. The CDR3 sequence is 13 residues long. Germline values: CDR1 LNHDA, CDR2 SQIVND (reference sequence). V was pared by 4 bases and J by 10 bases, with 11 bases between. In DNA form, the CDR3 reads TGTGCCAGTAGTACCCAGGAGCGGTCACCCCTCCACTTT. Protein sequence: CASSTQERSPLHF.

Written as DNA, the CDR3 is TGTGCCACCAGCAGAGAGAGGACTGGAAACACCATATATTTT. This gives the protein CATSRERTGNTIYF. The chain links TRBV15 to TRBJ1-3; D not resolved. From germline, CDR1 is LNHNV and CDR2 YYDKDF (reference sequence). The ends were cut back, 0 bases at V and 2 bases at J, with 5 bases in the middle. The CDR3 length is 14 residues. The full variable domain, in which reference TRBV15 and TRBJ1-3 provide the parts outside the CDR3, is DAMVIQNPRYQVTQFGKPVTLSCSQTLNHNVMYWYQQKSSQAPKLLFHYYDKDFNNEADTPDNFQSRRPNTSFCFLDIRSPGLGDTAMYLCATSRERTGNTIYFGEGSWLTVV.

This clone turned up a few times. The chain links TRBV7-9 to TRBJ2-2, with a weak D call TRBD2 (6 bases). The germline CDR1 and CDR2 sequences are SEHNR and FQNEAQ (reference sequence). This CDR3 is built from 16 residues. V lost 0 bases to trimming and J lost 0 bases, with 8 bases between them. The CDR3: CASSLAGGANTGELFF. CDR3 sequence (DNA): TGTGCCAGCAGCTTAGCGGGGGGAGCGAACACCGGGGAGCTGTTTTTT.

The chain has TRBV7-9 and TRBJ2-1; TRBD2 is a possible D gene (6 bases). Germline values: CDR1 SEHNR, CDR2 FQNEAQ (reference sequence). This CDR3 is built from 17 residues. V shed 1 base and J shed 4 bases, with 17 bases lying between them. The CDR3 coding sequence is TGTGCCAGCAGCTTAGGGGGCGTAGCGGTAGTTTACAATGAGCAGTTCTTC. Translated, it gives CASSLGGVAVVYNEQFF. The variable domain in full, completed from reference TRBV7-9 and TRBJ2-1, reads DTGVSQNPRHKITKRGQNVTFRCDPISEHNRLYWYRQTLGQGPEFLTYFQNEAQLEKSRLLSDRFSAERPKGSFSTLEIQRTEQGDSAMYLCASSLGGVAVVYNEQFFGPGTRLTVL.

The chain combines TRBV3-1 (or the pseudogene TRBV3-2) with TRBJ1-2; weak D call: TRBD1 (5 bases). The V and J ends lost 1 base and 7 bases respectively, with 13 bases between them. Germline V gene data show CDR1 as LGHDT and CDR2 as YNNKEL (reference sequence). The CDR3 has 14 residues. CDR3 DNA: TGTGCCAGCAGCCAAGGACAGCGCCCTTCTGGCTACACCTTC. It encodes CASSQGQRPSGYTF.

This clone came up once. The chain joins TRBV30 to TRBJ1-1; D not resolved. The V end lost 4 bases, the J end lost 1 base, and 10 bases lay between the germline ends. The CDR3 totals 13 residues. CDR1 and CDR2 (germline): GTSNPN, SVGIG (reference sequence). The CDR3 nucleotides read TGTGCCTGGAATGAACAGCCGAACACTGAAGCTTTCTTT. Translated: CAWNEQPNTEAFF. The full variable domain, in which reference TRBV30 and TRBJ1-1 provide the parts outside the CDR3, is SQTIHQWPATLVQPVGSPLSLECTVEGTSNPNLYWYRQAAGRGLQLLFYSVGIGQISSEVPQNLSASRPQDRQFILSSKKLLLSDSGFYLCAWNEQPNTEAFFGQGTRLTVV.